The rows below give T cell receptor beta chains drawn from one sample of a study of blood T cells in healthy people across ages. TCRdb re-analysed the 5' RACE reads in MiXCR, keeping a single row per CDR3 protein. The sample records some 760,000 distinct CDR3 sequences, around a quarter being singletons. Separately, the same data were catalogued under a study of T cells of mothers and their children.

The sample taken for sequencing was blood. The receptor set was obtained from a boy aged 5 to 17 in good health. Each CDR3 is given with its conserved first and last residue. Size is omitted from some rows. Given values are once, few, many or a class for expanded clones.

J gene,clone size,V gene,CDR3 protein
TRBJ2-5,.,TRBV2,CASSERVSYF
TRBJ2-6,.,TRBV7-8,CASSLGAGSSSGANVLTF
TRBJ2-1,few,TRBV4-2,CASSQDLEGSYNEQFF
TRBJ1-2,.,TRBV2,CASSGSNYGYTF
TRBJ1-1,few,TRBV4-3,CASSPGTFSGEAFF
TRBJ2-1,.,TRBV7-6,CASSPHWREAYNEQFF
TRBJ1-2,.,TRBV4-3,CASSLLSTGDYGYTF
TRBJ2-1,few,TRBV20-1,CSANGAGPLYNEQFF
TRBJ2-7,many,TRBV4-3,CASSQDRGPYEQYF
TRBJ2-3,.,TRBV5-1,CASSLTGETNTQYF
TRBJ1-4,.,TRBV4-2,CASSQVIDRGRINEKLFF
TRBJ2-3,.,TRBV12-3/TRBV12-4,CASSFLGDPSTDTQYF
TRBJ1-2,.,TRBV4-1,CASSAPGEGRWYGYTF
TRBJ1-1,few,TRBV7-2,CASSSPRDSGKAFF
TRBJ2-7,.,TRBV28,CASSLAGGLDYEQYF
TRBJ2-1,.,TRBV29-1,CSADGVGGTYNEQFF
TRBJ2-5,few,TRBV4-2,CASSQDPGAGARETQYF
TRBJ1-6,once,TRBV9,CASSAEPGTESNSPLHF
TRBJ2-6,.,TRBV28,CASAGVRGANVLTF
TRBJ1-1,many,TRBV2,CASTRDTEAFF
TRBJ2-2,.,TRBV5-6,CASSPKWLIQGDTGELFF
TRBJ2-7,once,TRBV28,CASTLGDRTYEQYF
TRBJ2-7,.,TRBV7-6,CASSNQGSGGPQYF
TRBJ2-7,few,TRBV20-1,CSASAWGTATYEQYF
TRBJ2-5,few,TRBV18,CASSPLDPDEQYF
TRBJ2-5,few,TRBV11-3,CASSLLVGGRRETQYF
TRBJ2-5,few,TRBV29-1,CSAGDSRGETQYF
TRBJ2-1,.,TRBV11-2,CASSPDLYEQFF
TRBJ2-1,many,TRBV7-9,CASSLGLHNEQFF
TRBJ2-6,.,TRBV4-1,CASSQDRTGGAGANVLTF
TRBJ2-2,.,TRBV28,CASGLWRETGELFF
TRBJ1-1,few,TRBV29-1,CSVRRGSTEAFF